These 22 T cell receptor beta chains were sequenced from one sample in a study of cytomegalovirus exposure and HLA in healthy donors. Assay used: immunoSEQ multiplex PCR; TCRdb lists only in-frame clones, some missing. The sample shows 50,000 or so clones, about 91% of them seen only once. Sequenced: PBMCs. These TCRs come from a woman aged 25-40 years in good health and CMV-seronegative.

The chain employs TRBV7-9 and TRBJ2-7; D gene ambiguous. The CDR3 spans 14 residues. V dropped 1 base and J dropped 2 bases, with 9 bases sitting between them. Germline V gene sequence: CDR1 SEHNR, CDR2 FQNEAQ (reference sequence). The CDR3 DNA reads as TGTGCCAGCAGCTTAGTCACGGGTACCTACGAGCAGTACTTC. It codes for CASSLVTGTYEQYF.

V usage is TRBV4-2 and J usage is TRBJ2-4, with D perhaps TRBD2 (7 bases). The CDR3 has 17 residues. Trimming cost V 4 bases and J 2 bases, with 18 bases left between them. Germline lookup yields CDR1 LGHNA and CDR2 YNFKEQ. In DNA, the CDR3 is TGTGCCAGCAGCCCCCGGGGGGACACTGGTACCAAAAACATTCAGTACTTC. Amino acid sequence: CASSPRGDTGTKNIQYF.

This sequence joins TRBV5-1 and TRBJ1-1; TRBD1 is a possible D gene (5 bases). V shed 0 bases and J shed 9 bases, with 12 bases lying between them. The CDR3 has 13 amino acids. Germline loops: CDR1 SGHRS, CDR2 YFSETQ. The CDR3 DNA sequence: TGCGCCAGCAGCTTGGGAGACCGACAGCAAGCTTTCTTT. Protein product: CASSLGDRQQAFF.

This chain connects TRBV28 to TRBJ2-3; 7 bases line up with TRBD1. The CDR3 has 15 residues. Germline CDR1 reads MDHEN; CDR2 reads SYDVKM. The J segment lost 0 bases and the V segment lost 10 bases, leaving 10 bases of the junction unmatched. In DNA form, the CDR3 reads TGTGCCACCTATCCGCCGGGACAGAGCACAGATACGCAGTATTTT. Protein sequence: CATYPPGQSTDTQYF.

The chain's CDR3 is CASSLAGLAGVEQYF. CDR3 DNA: TGTGCCAGCAGCTTGGCGGGGCTAGCGGGAGTTGAGCAGTACTTC. This sequence joins TRBV5-6 and TRBJ2-7; 10 nucleotides align to TRBD2. CDR1 SGHDT and CDR2 YYEEEE come from the germline V gene. V was pared by 0 bases and J by 7 bases, with 7 bases of the junction left unmatched. The CDR3 loop spans 15 amino acids.

V gene TRBV30 combines with J gene TRBJ2-7; 11 bases align to TRBD2. V dropped 0 bases and J dropped 0; count of bases not matched to a gene: 1. The CDR3 runs to 15 residues. Germline assignment: CDR1 GTSNPN and CDR2 SVGIG (reference sequence). The CDR3 DNA reads TGTGCCTGGAGTGTAACTAGCGGGAGCTCCTACGAGCAGTACTTC. Its protein product is CAWSVTSGSSYEQYF.

This clone has a single count. The chain employs TRBV5-1 and TRBJ1-1, with TRBD1 matching over 12 bases. Germline values: CDR1 SGHRS, CDR2 YFSETQ. CDR3 length: 17 amino acids. The V and J ends lost 0 bases and 7 bases, in that order; junction bases with no gene match: 10. The CDR3 nucleotides are TGCGCCAGCAGCTTGGAGGGGACAGGGGGCGATATGAATGAAGCTTTCTTT. It encodes CASSLEGTGGDMNEAFF.

The gene calls are TRBV9 and TRBJ1-5, with a weak D call TRBD1 (5 bases). Germline V gene data show CDR1 as SGDLS and CDR2 as YYNGEE. This CDR3 comprises 15 residues. V was pared by 3 bases and J by 6 bases, with 16 bases between. CDR3 sequence (DNA): TGTGCCAGCAGCGCCAACCCTCAGGGATCTCAGCCCCAGCATTTT. It codes for CASSANPQGSQPQHF.

The CDR3 nucleotides read TGTGCCAGCAGCCCCCCAGGGGGAATGAACACCGGGGAGCTGTTTTTT. Amino acid sequence: CASSPPGGMNTGELFF. This rearrangement joins TRBV11-2 to TRBJ2-2; 7 bases align to TRBD1. The J segment lost 1 base and the V segment lost 5 bases, leaving 7 bases of the junction unmatched. The CDR3 is 16 residues long. Per the germline V gene, CDR1 is SGHAT and CDR2 is FQNNGV.

The rearrangement joins TRBV7-6 to TRBJ2-7, with TRBD2 identical over 9 bases. Trimming removed 1 base from V and 3 bases from J; junction bases left unmatched: 7. Germline loops: CDR1 SGHVS, CDR2 FNYEAQ. The CDR3 loop spans 16 amino acids. CDR3 in amino acids: CASSLVPGSGSYEQYF. Written as DNA, the CDR3 is TGTGCCAGCAGCTTAGTCCCGGGTAGCGGGAGCTACGAGCAGTACTTC.

This clone appeared a single time. This chain links TRBV10-3 with TRBJ2-5; the D gene is possibly TRBD1 (7 bases). The germline CDR1 and CDR2 sequences are ENHRY and SYGVKD. The CDR3 is 15 residues long. V gave up 2 bases and J gave up 5 bases, with 15 bases separating them. CDR3 residues: CAISEPGGLGETQYF. In nucleotides, the CDR3 is TGTGCCATCAGTGAGCCAGGGGGGCTGGGGGAGACCCAGTACTTC.

The J gene is TRBJ2-1, the V gene TRBV5-1; D not certain. Trimming removed 3 bases at V and 5 bases at J, with 15 bases between. The CDR3 covers 15 residues. The V gene's germline CDR1 is SGHRS and CDR2 YFSETQ. The CDR3 coding sequence is TGCGCCAGCAGCTCGCAGGCGCCCAACCACAATGAGCAGTTCTTC. Its translation is CASSSQAPNHNEQFF. The variable domain in full, with the rest retrieved from reference TRBV5-1 and TRBJ2-1, is KAGVTQTPRYLIKTRGQQVTLSCSPISGHRSVSWYQQTPGQGLQFLFEYFSETQRNKGNFPGRFSGRQFSNSRSEMNVSTLELGDSALYLCASSSQAPNHNEQFFGPGTRLTVL.

This chain joins TRBV6-5 and TRBJ2-2; D gene unclear. There are 14 residues in the CDR3. V was clipped by 6 bases and J by 1 base, with 9 bases between them. Germline V gene data show CDR1 as MNHEY and CDR2 as SVGAGI. In nucleotides, the CDR3 is TGTGCCAGCAGCCTCTCCCTGAACACCGGGGAGCTGTTTTTT. Protein: CASSLSLNTGELFF.

V and J are TRBV28 and TRBJ1-5, with TRBD1 as a possible D gene (6 bases). Trimming left V 2 bases short and J 3 bases short, with 8 bases between. Germline CDR1 is MDHEN and CDR2 is SYDVKM. The CDR3 is made up of 14 amino acids. The CDR3 nucleotides read TGTGCCAGCAGTTTAGGACAGAACAATCAGCCCCAGCATTTT. This translates into CASSLGQNNQPQHF. The variable domain in full, with the rest retrieved from reference TRBV28 and TRBJ1-5, is DVKVTQSSRYLVKRTGEKVFLECVQDMDHENMFWYRQDPGLGLRLIYFSYDVKMKEKGDIPEGYSVSREKKERFSLILESASTNQTSMYLCASSLGQNNQPQHFGDGTRLSIL.

The gene calls are TRBV7-3 and TRBJ2-3, with 10 bases that match TRBD2. V lost 3 bases, J lost 3 bases, and 12 bases stayed unmatched. Germline CDR1 and CDR2: SGHTA and FQGTGA. The CDR3 covers 18 residues. CDR3 DNA: TGTGCCAGCAGCTTCGGAGCGGGAGGGCCCCGGACGACAGATACGCAGTATTTT. Residues: CASSFGAGGPRTTDTQYF.

The chain has TRBV7-2 and TRBJ2-7, with 9 bases matching TRBD2. In germline, CDR1 is SGHTA, CDR2 FQGNSA. V lost 8 bases and J lost 2; bases outside the gene matches: 19. This CDR3 contains 18 residues. Here the CDR3 DNA reads TGTGCCAGCTCCTCGGGCGGGAGGGCTCCCTACGGAACCTACGAGCAGTACTTC. This encodes CASSSGGRAPYGTYEQYF.

The chain is built from TRBV5-5 and TRBJ2-7; TRBD2 aligns across 7 bases. The germline CDR1 and CDR2 sequences are SGHKS and YYEKEE (reference sequence). The CDR3 consists of 16 residues. V lost 4 bases to trimming and J lost 3 bases; unmatched junction nucleotides: 13. The CDR3 reads CASSRLGAGLNYEQYF. In DNA form, the CDR3 reads TGTGCCAGCAGCCGCTTAGGAGCGGGGCTGAACTACGAGCAGTACTTC.

V gene TRBV29-1 combines with J gene TRBJ2-7, with unresolved D. The germline V gene encodes CDR1 SQVTM and CDR2 ANQGSEA. V dropped 6 bases and J dropped 2 bases, with 11 bases sitting between them. The CDR3 has 12 amino acids. CDR3 nucleotides: TGCAGCGTGACACATCAAGCCTACGAGCAGTACTTC. This codes for CSVTHQAYEQYF.

The chain is built from TRBV7-2 and TRBJ1-3; D is ambiguous. The CDR3 totals 16 residues. Germline-derived CDR1 and CDR2 are SGHTA and FQGNSA. V was shortened by 3 bases and J by 0 bases, with 12 bases between the two germline ends. This CDR3 reads CASSFHVRNSGNTIYF. Written as DNA, the CDR3 is TGTGCCAGCAGCTTCCACGTCAGGAACTCTGGAAACACCATATATTTT.

The chain is built from TRBV11-2 and TRBJ2-7, with D possibly matching TRBD2 (7 bases). There are 13 residues in the CDR3. Germline CDR1 is SGHAT and CDR2 is FQNNGV. Trimming took 4 bases from V and 7 from J, leaving 14 bases between them. In DNA form, the CDR3 reads TGTGCCAGCAGCTGGTTAGGGGGGGCTGAGCAGTACTTC. Its protein is CASSWLGGAEQYF.

This clone was seen only once. The rearrangement links TRBV6-1 to TRBJ2-7; 7 nucleotides match TRBD2. Per the germline V gene, CDR1 is MNHNS and CDR2 is SASEGT. The J segment lost 2 bases and the V segment lost 7 bases, leaving 5 bases of the junction unmatched. The CDR3 covers 13 residues. CDR3 in amino acids: CASKRDPPYEQYF. CDR3 bases: TGTGCCAGCAAGCGGGACCCCCCCTACGAGCAGTACTTC.

The chain links TRBV9 to TRBJ2-1, with TRBD2 as a possible D gene (5 bases). The CDR3 totals 15 residues. Germline V gene data show CDR1 as SGDLS and CDR2 as YYNGEE. V was shortened by 0 bases and J by 8 bases, with 15 bases between the two germline ends. The CDR3 loop reads CASSVELGIGHEQFF. The CDR3 DNA is TGTGCCAGCAGCGTAGAACTAGGCATAGGCCATGAGCAGTTCTTC.